This TCR beta chain derives from a study of blood T cell repertoires in COVID-19. Study summary: PBMCs, B-cell-depleted T cells, or T cells were the source of the cDNA or gDNA that made up the material.

Authors' methods: It was from reference gene primer amplification that nucleated cell counts were estimated. Assay used: immunoSEQ multiplex PCR; TCRdb lists only in-frame clones, some missing. The D gene and trimming were derived from the DNA, and the V and J assignments and clone size from that table. Among about 120,000 clones listed, approximately 90% were seen once. This clone was observed a few times. Sample: peripheral blood. This TCR came from a woman between 50 and 59 years old with acute or convalescent COVID-19.

CDR3 sequence (DNA): TGTGCCAGCAGTAATCCGGGACAGAGTAATGAAAAACTGTTTTTT. This translates into CASSNPGQSNEKLFF. The rearrangement links TRBV2 to TRBJ1-4; TRBD1 agrees at 7 bases. Per germline, CDR1 SNHLY and CDR2 FYNNEI. V lost 5 bases and J lost 4; bases outside the gene matches: 7. The CDR3 is made up of 15 amino acids.